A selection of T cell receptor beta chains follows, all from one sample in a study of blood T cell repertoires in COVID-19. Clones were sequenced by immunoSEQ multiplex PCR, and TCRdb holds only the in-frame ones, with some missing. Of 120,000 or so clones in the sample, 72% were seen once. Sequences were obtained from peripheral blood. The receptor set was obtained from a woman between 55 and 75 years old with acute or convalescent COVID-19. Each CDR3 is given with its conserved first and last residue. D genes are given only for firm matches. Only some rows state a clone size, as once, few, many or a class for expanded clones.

CASSLSAPENTQYF,TGTGCCAGCAGTTTGAGTGCTCCTGAGAATACGCAGTATTTT,TRBJ2-3,TRBV28,NA,NA
CASSQEAGFHEQYF,TGTGCCAGCAGCCAAGAGGCAGGGTTCCACGAGCAGTACTTC,TRBJ2-7,TRBV3-1/TRBV3-2,NA,NA
CASSPPGQGAGNTIYF,TGTGCCAGCTCACCCCCGGGACAGGGGGCTGGAAACACCATATATTTT,TRBJ1-3,TRBV18,NA,TRBD1
CASSETTGVRPQHF,TGTGCCAGCAGTGAAACGACAGGGGTAAGGCCCCAGCATTTT,TRBJ1-5,TRBV6-1,NA,TRBD1
CAISGPVGAGDTGELFF,TGTGCCATCAGTGGGCCGGTGGGGGCAGGGGACACCGGGGAGCTGTTTTTT,TRBJ2-2,TRBV10-3,NA,NA
CASEADRGIANQPQHF,TGTGCCAGCGAAGCCGACAGGGGGATAGCAAATCAGCCCCAGCATTTT,TRBJ1-5,TRBV2,NA,TRBD1
CASSVREGQSYGYTF,TGTGCCAGTAGTGTCCGGGAGGGGCAAAGCTATGGCTACACCTTC,TRBJ1-2,TRBV19,NA,NA
CASSYQGAKGYTF,TGTGCCAGCAGTTACCAGGGGGCAAAGGGCTACACCTTC,TRBJ1-2,TRBV6-5,NA,TRBD1
CASSFGGQPTYNEQFF,TGCGCCAGCAGCTTTGGGGGACAGCCAACCTACAATGAGCAGTTCTTC,TRBJ2-1,TRBV5-1,NA,TRBD1
CASSKWWEAGGPYEQYF,TGTGCCAGCAGCAAGTGGTGGGAAGCGGGGGGCCCCTACGAGCAGTACTTC,TRBJ2-7,TRBV21-1,NA,NA
CASSYQRGGIDTQYF,TGTGCCAGCAGCTACCAGCGGGGGGGCATAGATACGCAGTATTTT,TRBJ2-3,TRBV7-3,NA,TRBD2
CASGLGQTGGDRVLF,TGTGCTAGTGGTTTGGGTCAAACGGGTGGTGACAGGGTCCTCTTC,TRBJ2-1,TRBV12-5,NA,TRBD1
CASKRPGQGAGGYGYTF,TGTGCCAGCAAGAGGCCGGGACAGGGGGCGGGTGGCTATGGCTACACCTTC,TRBJ1-2,TRBV27,NA,TRBD1
CASSRATGGGEAQHF,TGTGCCAGCAGCCGAGCGACAGGGGGCGGGGAGGCCCAGCATTTT,TRBJ1-5,TRBV4-2,NA,TRBD1
CASSVAGYTDTQYF,TGTGCCAGCAGCGTAGCGGGGTACACAGATACGCAGTATTTT,TRBJ2-3,TRBV2,NA,TRBD2
CASSLVVILGQDHSPLHF,TGCGCCAGCAGCTTGGTAGTAATCCTTGGACAGGATCATTCACCCCTCCACTTT,TRBJ1-6,TRBV5-1,few,TRBD1
CASSRNLAGASNQPQHF,TGTGCCAGCAGCCGGAACTTGGCGGGGGCGAGCAATCAGCCCCAGCATTTT,TRBJ1-5,TRBV5-6,NA,NA
CASSYSSGPREAFF,TGTGCCAGCAGTTACTCGAGCGGCCCTAGAGAAGCTTTCTTT,TRBJ1-1,TRBV6-2/TRBV6-3,NA,NA
CASSPYPWDTDGYTF,TGTGCCAGCTCACCATACCCCTGGGACACCGATGGCTACACCTTC,TRBJ1-2,TRBV18,NA,NA
CASSPGVGYNEQFF,TGTGCCAGCAGCCCGGGGGTCGGGTACAATGAGCAGTTCTTC,TRBJ2-1,TRBV5-8,NA,NA
CASSLNPGTDTQYF,TGTGCCAGCAGCTTAAACCCGGGCACAGATACGCAGTATTTT,TRBJ2-3,TRBV7-9,NA,NA
CASSLYGVNTGELFF,TGTGCCAGCAGCTTATACGGGGTTAACACCGGGGAGCTGTTTTTT,TRBJ2-2,TRBV7-9,few,NA
CASSESTGRGRGYTF,TGCGCCAGCAGCGAGTCCACCGGCAGGGGAAGGGGCTACACCTTC,TRBJ1-2,TRBV4-1,NA,NA
CASSFARDNQPQHF,TGTGCCAGCAGTTTTGCCAGGGACAATCAGCCCCAGCATTTT,TRBJ1-5,TRBV28,NA,NA
CASSSGYGYTF,TGTGCCAGCAGTTCCGGCTATGGCTACACCTTC,TRBJ1-2,TRBV27,few,NA
CASSPPRRPETQYF,TGTGCCAGCAGCCCACCTAGACGCCCGGAGACCCAGTACTTC,TRBJ2-5,TRBV3-1/TRBV3-2,once,NA
CASGDLSSYNSPLHF,TGTGCGTCGGGAGACTTGAGCTCCTATAATTCACCCCTCCACTTT,TRBJ1-6,TRBV27,NA,NA
CASSQGTGGYGYTF,TGTGCCAGCAGCCAAGGGACAGGGGGCTATGGCTACACCTTC,TRBJ1-2,TRBV3-1/TRBV3-2,NA,TRBD1